These 10 T cell receptor beta chains were all obtained from the same sample, sequenced in a study of cytomegalovirus exposure and HLA in healthy donors. Both 60 Vbeta primers and 13 Jbeta primers went into the PCR. Assay: immunoSEQ multiplex PCR; the TCRdb copy retains only in-frame clones and omits some. Of roughly 150,000 clones listed, around 75% were seen once; the top ten hold approximately 2.3%. Material for sequencing was PBMCs. The source of these receptors is a female donor in good health and CMV-seronegative.

The rearrangement uses TRBV10-3 and TRBJ2-5; D is unclear. With the DNA end fitting TRBJ2-7 better, the J assignment may be wrong. This CDR3 region has 17 residues. Germline V lookup: CDR1 ENHRY, CDR2 SYGVKD. The CDR3 region has the DNA TGTGCCATCAGTGAGTCGACCCCAGATCTCGACTCCTACGAGCAGTACTTC. Translated: CAISESTPDLDSYEQYF.

This sequence joins TRBV6-1 and TRBJ1-1; D is perhaps TRBD1 (5 bases). Germline V lookup: CDR1 MNHNS, CDR2 SASEGT. The CDR3 has 15 residues. Trimming stripped 2 bases from V and 4 bases from J, with 14 bases between. The CDR3 nucleotides are TGTGCCAGCAGTGAACAATCGGCGGGGGGCACTGAAGCTTTCTTT. Its protein product is CASSEQSAGGTEAFF.

This chain links TRBV6-4 with TRBJ2-1; 9 bases align to TRBD2. Germline lookup yields CDR1 MRHNA and CDR2 SNTAGT. This CDR3 comprises 15 residues. The ends lost 3 bases at V and 8 bases at J; junction bases unmatched: 8. Here the CDR3 DNA reads TGTGCCAGCAGTGAGCGGGGGGGCCAGAGCCATGAGCAGTTCTTC. Its protein is CASSERGGQSHEQFF.

The chain has TRBV30 and TRBJ1-6; TRBD1 might be the D (6 bases). CDR1 GTSNPN and CDR2 SVGIG come from the germline V gene (reference sequence). The CDR3 has 13 amino acids. Trimming left V 0 bases short and J 15 bases short, with 15 bases between. The CDR3 nucleotides are TGTGCCTGGAGTGTACGCAGGGGATTATTCCTCCACTTT. This sequence encodes CAWSVRRGLFLHF.

This clone came up a few times. This chain uses TRBV11-2 with TRBJ1-2; D gene ambiguous. The CDR3 is made up of 14 amino acids. Trimming removed 3 bases at V and 4 bases at J, with 12 bases between. In germline, CDR1 is SGHAT, CDR2 FQNNGV. This chain's CDR3 is CASSFLKGGYGYTF. The CDR3 bases are TGTGCCAGCAGCTTCCTTAAGGGAGGCTATGGCTACACCTTC.

This clone showed up just a few times. This rearrangement joins TRBV4-1 to TRBJ1-2; D unresolved. This CDR3 has 15 amino acids. V shed 0 bases and J shed 4 bases, with 12 bases lying between them. CDR1 and CDR2 from the germline V gene are MGHRA and YSYEKL. The CDR3 loop is CASSQEPQAGYGYTF. The CDR3 DNA follows: TGCGCCAGCAGCCAAGAACCCCAGGCGGGCTATGGCTACACCTTC.

The chain carries TRBV7-2 and TRBJ2-7; D unclear. Germline V CDR1 and CDR2: SGHTA, FQGNSA. Trimming pared 5 bases from V and 0 bases from J, leaving 2 bases between. The CDR3 totals 11 residues. The CDR3 region has the DNA TGTGCCAGCAGCCACTCCTACGAGCAGTACTTC. Its protein product is CASSHSYEQYF.

This chain joins TRBV9 and TRBJ2-3; 10 bases map to TRBD1. Germline trimming cut 2 bases from V and 5 bases from J; bases unmatched to any gene: 8. This CDR3 spans 16 amino acids. Germline CDR1 SGDLS, CDR2 YYNGEE. The CDR3 spells CASSVRGDRGIDTQYF. CDR3 nucleotides: TGTGCCAGCAGCGTTCGGGGGGACAGGGGTATAGATACGCAGTATTTT.

In regard to this clone: Its ends do not fully match the called genes, so a read error is possible. V usage is TRBV6-5 and J usage is TRBJ1-1; 7 bases fit TRBD1. This CDR3 region has 14 residues. Germline V gene lookup returns CDR1 MNHEY and CDR2 SVGAGI. The CDR3, as DNA: TGTGCCAGCAGGTCACAGGGGAAGAACGCTGAAGCTTTCTTT. Its translation is CASRSQGKNAEAFF.

The chain joins TRBV7-9 to TRBJ1-5, with D unclear. Germline V gene lookup returns CDR1 SEHNR and CDR2 FQNEAQ (reference sequence). CDR3 length: 14 residues. V was trimmed by 1 base and J by 7 bases, leaving 11 bases between them. CDR3 sequence reads: CASSLEGGRQPQHF. The CDR3 region has the DNA TGTGCCAGCAGCTTAGAAGGAGGGAGGCAGCCCCAGCATTTT. The complete variable domain, with remaining parts taken from reference TRBV7-9 and TRBJ1-5, reads DTGVSQNPRHKITKRGQNVTFRCDPISEHNRLYWYRQTLGQGPEFLTYFQNEAQLEKSRLLSDRFSAERPKGSFSTLEIQRTEQGDSAMYLCASSLEGGRQPQHFGDGTRLSIL.